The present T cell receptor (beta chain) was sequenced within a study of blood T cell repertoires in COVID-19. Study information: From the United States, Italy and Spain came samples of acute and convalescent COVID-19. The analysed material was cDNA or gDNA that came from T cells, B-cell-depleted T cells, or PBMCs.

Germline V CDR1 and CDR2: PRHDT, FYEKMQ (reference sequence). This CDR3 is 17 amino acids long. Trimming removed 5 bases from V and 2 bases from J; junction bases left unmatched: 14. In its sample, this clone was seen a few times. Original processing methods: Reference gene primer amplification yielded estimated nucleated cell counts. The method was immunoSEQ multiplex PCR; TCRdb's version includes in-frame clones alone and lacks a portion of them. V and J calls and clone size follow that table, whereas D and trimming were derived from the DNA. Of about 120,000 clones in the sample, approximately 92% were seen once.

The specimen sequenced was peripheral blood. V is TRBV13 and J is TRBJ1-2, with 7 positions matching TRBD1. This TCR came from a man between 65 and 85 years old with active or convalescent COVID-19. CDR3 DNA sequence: TGTGCCAGCAGCACCCGGGACAGATCTTCAGAGAACTATGGCTACACCTTC. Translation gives CASSTRDRSSENYGYTF.